The T cell receptor (beta chain) under discussion was sequenced for a study of T cell responses to AZD1222 COVID-19 vaccine. General study points: With dominance at 160-218 and 743-854, vaccine-associated CD4 TCRs spanned spike. At study baseline, merely several AZD1222 recipients were seropositive. Females made up more of the donors, who were largely white British, and clonal diversity may have come out too low.

With respect to this clone: Antigen unknown.

Assay used: immunoSEQ multiplex PCR; TCRdb lists only in-frame clones, some missing. This repertoire shows tens of thousands of clones, roughly 87% found once; its top ten account for about 23%. The V gene end was trimmed by 4 bases and the J gene end by 5 bases; junction bases not matched to a gene: 9. CDR3 length equals 15 residues. Germline CDR1 SGHTS, CDR2 YDEGEE. The TCR originated in an adult in good health. The sample here was peripheral blood, taken on day 0 of AZD1222 vaccination. This chain joins TRBV5-8 and TRBJ2-3, with 8 bases matching TRBD2. The DNA for the CDR3 is TGTGCCAGCAGCACCGGGAGGGCCGGGGGAGATACGCAGTATTTT. It encodes CASSTGRAGGDTQYF. Together with reference TRBV5-8 and TRBJ2-3, the CDR3 gives the full variable domain: EAGVTQSPTHLIKTRGQQATLRCSPISGHTSVYWYQQALGLGLQFLLWYDEGEERNRGNFPPRFSGRQFPNYSSELNVNALELEDSALYLCASSTGRAGGDTQYFGPGTRLTVL.